This T cell receptor (beta chain) was captured in a study of cytomegalovirus exposure and HLA in healthy donors. Between the trimmed V and J ends, which lost 2 bases and 0 bases, there was a span of 23 bases. Germline CDR1 is SQVTM and CDR2 is ANQGSEA. The CDR3 has 19 residues. It was with 60 Vbeta and 13 Jbeta primers that the PCR ran. Some clones are missing from TCRdb's copy, which holds only in-frame ones; the method was immunoSEQ multiplex PCR. The table lists around 100,000 clones, approximately 80% of them singletons. As for this clone: What it binds is unknown.

The study, taken as a whole, reports: Cytomegalovirus association was listed for about 150 TCR beta chains. On later analysis, the bulk of CMV-associated TCR beta chains appeared to be HLA-restricted.

The chain couples TRBV29-1 to TRBJ2-1; D is uncertain. The receptor was derived from a middle-aged woman in good health and CMV-seropositive. Sequencing was carried out using PBMCs. CDR3 DNA: TGCAGCGTTGAATTTGTGGGTCTAGAGTACTTCAGCTCCTACAATGAGCAGTTCTTC. Its protein is CSVEFVGLEYFSSYNEQFF.